The rows below give T cell receptor beta chains drawn from one sample of a study of T cell responses to AZD1222 COVID-19 vaccine. The data were produced by immunoSEQ multiplex PCR, yet TCRdb's version contains in-frame clones alone and is incomplete. Of about 150,000 clones in the sample, roughly nine tenths were seen once. The input for sequencing was peripheral blood, taken 28 days after the second AZD1222 dose. The receptors were gathered from an adult who received the AZD1222 COVID-19 vaccine. The CDR3 runs from the conserved cysteine through the conserved F or W. Each record gives: clone size, D gene, V gene, J gene, CDR3 protein, CDR3 DNA. D genes are given only for firm matches. Only some rows state a clone size, as once, few, many or a class for expanded clones.

clone_size: .; d_call: TRBD1; v_call: TRBV6-5; j_call: TRBJ2-2; cdr3_aa: CASSTGDAGELFF; cdr3_nt: TGTGCCAGCAGTACAGGGGACGCCGGGGAGCTGTTTTTT
clone_size: .; d_call: TRBD2; v_call: TRBV6-2/TRBV6-3; j_call: TRBJ2-7; cdr3_aa: CASSDPGGSLSYEQYF; cdr3_nt: TGTGCCAGCAGCGACCCCGGGGGGAGCCTATCCTACGAGCAGTACTTC
clone_size: .; d_call: .; v_call: TRBV19; j_call: TRBJ1-1; cdr3_aa: CASSIAGDTEAFF; cdr3_nt: TGTGCCAGTAGTATAGCTGGGGACACTGAAGCTTTCTTT
clone_size: once; d_call: TRBD1; v_call: TRBV7-2; j_call: TRBJ2-7; cdr3_aa: CASSKDRVGQQYF; cdr3_nt: TGTGCCAGCAGCAAGGACAGGGTTGGGCAGCAGTACTTC
clone_size: .; d_call: .; v_call: TRBV4-3; j_call: TRBJ1-5; cdr3_aa: CASSQDTGDNQPQHF; cdr3_nt: TGCGCCAGCAGCCAAGATACGGGGGACAATCAGCCCCAGCATTTT
clone_size: .; d_call: .; v_call: TRBV25-1; j_call: TRBJ2-7; cdr3_aa: CASSEFAGNEQYF; cdr3_nt: TGTGCCAGCAGTGAATTTGCAGGGAACGAGCAGTACTTC
clone_size: .; d_call: .; v_call: TRBV6-6; j_call: TRBJ2-1; cdr3_aa: CASKGQFNEQFF; cdr3_nt: TGTGCCAGCAAGGGCCAGTTCAATGAGCAGTTCTTC
clone_size: .; d_call: TRBD2; v_call: TRBV9; j_call: TRBJ2-1; cdr3_aa: CASSVAASGNNEQFF; cdr3_nt: TGTGCCAGCAGCGTAGCGGCTAGCGGAAACAATGAGCAGTTCTTC
clone_size: .; d_call: .; v_call: TRBV19; j_call: TRBJ1-2; cdr3_aa: CASSIGESLYGYTF; cdr3_nt: TGTGCCAGTAGTATAGGAGAGTCGCTCTATGGCTACACCTTC
clone_size: .; d_call: .; v_call: TRBV18; j_call: TRBJ2-2; cdr3_aa: CASSRNRDSRGGELFF; cdr3_nt: TGTGCCAGCTCGCGGAACCGGGACTCCCGGGGCGGGGAGCTGTTTTTT
clone_size: .; d_call: .; v_call: TRBV5-4; j_call: TRBJ2-3; cdr3_aa: CASSLDPWGGRTDTQYF; cdr3_nt: TGTGCCAGCAGCTTGGACCCTTGGGGGGGCCGTACAGATACGCAGTATTTT
clone_size: .; d_call: .; v_call: TRBV4-1; j_call: TRBJ1-1; cdr3_aa: CASSQLTVGGKAFF; cdr3_nt: TGCGCCAGCAGCCAACTTACAGTGGGGGGGAAGGCTTTCTTT
clone_size: .; d_call: .; v_call: TRBV2; j_call: TRBJ1-5; cdr3_aa: CASSAVIYSNQPQHF; cdr3_nt: TGTGCCAGCAGTGCCGTGATTTATAGCAATCAGCCCCAGCATTTT
clone_size: .; d_call: .; v_call: TRBV11-2; j_call: TRBJ2-1; cdr3_aa: CASSLAWSDNEQFF; cdr3_nt: TGTGCCAGCAGCTTAGCTTGGTCAGACAATGAGCAGTTCTTC
clone_size: .; d_call: .; v_call: TRBV5-1; j_call: TRBJ1-4; cdr3_aa: CASRSLMDEKLFF; cdr3_nt: TGCGCCAGCAGGTCATTGATGGATGAAAAACTGTTTTTT
clone_size: .; d_call: .; v_call: TRBV7-2; j_call: TRBJ1-1; cdr3_aa: CASSLSGTEAFF; cdr3_nt: TGTGCCAGCAGCCTAAGTGGCACTGAAGCTTTCTTT